Following are 30 T cell receptor beta chains from one sample sequenced in a study of blood T cells in healthy people across ages. Combining a sample-barcoded 5' primer with a J-beta primer mix, a second PCR ran for roughly 7 to 11 cycles. Using its own MiXCR run on the 5' RACE reads, TCRdb lists one record per CDR3 protein. The sample has approximately 900,000 distinct CDR3 sequences; approximately 49% are singletons. The sequenced material came from blood. These receptors all stem from a man aged 30 to 45 in good health.

The chain combines TRBV6-2 or TRBV6-3 with TRBJ1-1, with D unclear. CDR1 and CDR2 (germline): MNHEY, SVGEGT. V was trimmed by 2 bases and J by 7 bases, leaving 11 bases between them. There are 13 residues in the CDR3. CDR3 sequence (DNA): TGTGCCAGCAGTTACACGACGGACTTTGAAGCTTTCTTT. Amino acids: CASSYTTDFEAFF.

The gene calls are TRBV29-1 and TRBJ2-3; D is uncertain. CDR1 SQVTM and CDR2 ANQGSEA come from the germline V gene. This CDR3 contains 14 residues. V gave up 0 bases and J gave up 5 bases, with 12 bases separating them. DNA for the CDR3: TGCAGCGTTGAAGAGGGTTTGATCGGAGATACGCAGTATTTT. Protein: CSVEEGLIGDTQYF.

This clonotype showed up just a few times. The chain couples TRBV2 to TRBJ2-7; D possibly matches TRBD1 or TRBD2 (5 bases each). The CDR3 loop spans 12 amino acids. Germline V gives CDR1 SNHLY, CDR2 FYNNEI. The V and J ends lost 4 bases and 11 bases respectively, with 15 bases between them. CDR3 nucleotide sequence: TGTGCCAGCAGTGGGACTGGACAAAAGGAGTACTTC. Translating gives CASSGTGQKEYF.

The table lists this clonotype with a few counts. J is TRBJ1-1 and V is TRBV6-5, with D maybe TRBD1 (6 bases). The germline V gene encodes CDR1 MNHEY and CDR2 SVGAGI. The CDR3 has 14 amino acids. V gave up 2 bases and J gave up 5 bases, with 12 bases separating them. In DNA, the CDR3 is TGTGCCAGCAGTTACGGGGGGGCAAGTACTGAAGCTTTCTTT. It translates to CASSYGGASTEAFF.

The CDR3 coding sequence is TGTGCCAGCAAGACAGAAGTACAGGATACGCAGTATTTT. Protein product: CASKTEVQDTQYF. The V and J genes are TRBV2 and TRBJ2-3, with a weak D call TRBD1 (5 bases). Germline loops: CDR1 SNHLY, CDR2 FYNNEI. This CDR3 has 13 amino acids. V lost 7 bases and J 6 bases, leaving 14 bases between the germline ends.

This clonotype appeared a few times. The rearrangement uses TRBV27 and TRBJ2-5, with TRBD2 matching 14 bases. J lost 1 base, V lost 6 bases, and 7 bases had no gene match. The CDR3 runs to 17 residues. Looked up from germline, CDR1 is MNHEY and CDR2 is SMNVEV (reference sequence). The DNA for the CDR3 is TGTGCCAGCAGCTATAGAGGGACTAGCGGGAGCCAAGAGACCCAGTACTTC. Protein: CASSYRGTSGSQETQYF.

Note on this clonotype: A much larger clone lies one base from this, so it may be a read error. V gene TRBV20-1 combines with J gene TRBJ1-2; 7 nucleotides match TRBD1. Per the germline V gene, CDR1 is DFQATT and CDR2 is SNEGSKA (reference sequence). CDR3 length equals 12 residues. The chain's CDR3 is CNAGTEAYGYTF. CDR3 nucleotide sequence: TGCAATGCTGGGACAGAAGCCTATGGCTACACCTTC.

The chain links TRBV3-1 to TRBJ1-6, with D possibly being TRBD1 (6 bases). Deletions cut 0 bases from V and 7 bases from J, with 19 bases between. This CDR3 region has 18 residues. Germline V CDR1 and CDR2: LGHDT, YNNKEL (reference sequence). This chain's CDR3 is CASSQEGTRRGWNSPLHF. CDR3 bases: TGTGCCAGCAGCCAAGAAGGGACAAGGAGGGGCTGGAATTCACCCCTCCACTTT.

This clonotype was picked up a small number of times. This chain connects TRBV4-1 to TRBJ1-1, with 7 bases identical to TRBD1. V lost 3 bases and J lost 1; bases outside the gene matches: 8. The CDR3 sequence is 16 residues long. CDR1 MGHRA and CDR2 YSYEKL come from the germline V gene. The CDR3 coding sequence is TGCGCCAGCAGCCAGTTCCAGAACAGGGGGAACACTGAAGCTTTCTTT. This sequence encodes CASSQFQNRGNTEAFF.

In this sample, this clonotype turned up a few times. The chain uses TRBV30 and TRBJ2-5; D is unresolved. Per the germline V gene, CDR1 is GTSNPN and CDR2 is SVGIG (reference sequence). There are 13 residues in the CDR3. V was trimmed by 5 bases and J by 2 bases, leaving 12 bases between them. In nucleotides, the CDR3 is TGTGCCTGGGAATCCTGGCAGCAAGAGACCCAGTACTTC. It encodes CAWESWQQETQYF.

This clonotype has more than one count but fewer than ten. V gene TRBV10-3 combines with J gene TRBJ1-5; TRBD1 is a possible D gene (6 bases). Between the trimmed V and J ends, which lost 0 bases and 7 bases, there was a span of 13 bases. This CDR3 is 15 amino acids long. CDR1 and CDR2 from the germline V gene are ENHRY and SYGVKD. CDR3 protein: CAISESTGAVQPQHF. CDR3 nucleotide sequence: TGTGCCATCAGTGAGTCGACAGGAGCCGTGCAGCCCCAGCATTTT.

The V call is TRBV7-3, the J call TRBJ2-7; 7 positions match TRBD1. Germline-derived CDR1 and CDR2 are SGHTA and FQGTGA. This CDR3 is built from 13 residues. Trimming removed 2 bases from V and 5 bases from J; junction bases left unmatched: 3. The CDR3 coding sequence is TGTGCCAGCAGCTTATCGACAGGGAACGAGCAGTACTTC. Translating gives CASSLSTGNEQYF.

The chain is built from TRBV12-3 or TRBV12-4 and TRBJ1-6, with D unresolved. This CDR3 is built from 14 residues. With 4 bases removed from V and 7 bases from J, the gap between germline ends came to 11 bases. The CDR3 here is CASSSGLGNSPLHF. CDR3 coding DNA: TGTGCCAGCAGTTCCGGGTTGGGGAATTCACCCCTCCACTTT.

V gene TRBV2 combines with J gene TRBJ2-5; no reliable D call. With the DNA end fitting TRBJ2-7 better, the J assignment may be wrong. Germline CDR1 is SNHLY and CDR2 is FYNNEI. The CDR3 is 13 residues long. CDR3 DNA sequence: TGTGCCACCATTCCGAGGCCCGGCTACGAGCAGTACTTC. Amino acids: CATIPRPGYEQYF.

The chain uses TRBV12-3 or TRBV12-4 and TRBJ2-2; no definite D call. The CDR3 covers 13 residues. V lost 10 bases to trimming and J lost 1 base, with 10 bases between them. The CDR3 spells CATPPENTGELFF. CDR3 bases: TGTGCCACCCCCCCCGAGAACACCGGGGAGCTGTTTTTT.

There are a few counts of this clonotype. The chain joins TRBV18 to TRBJ1-2, with D unclear. Trimming removed 2 bases from V and 6 bases from J, with 10 bases in between. This CDR3 is 13 amino acids long. Per the germline V gene, CDR1 is KGHSH and CDR2 is LQKENI. CDR3 DNA sequence: TGTGCCAGCTCACCAGAGACGGATCATGGCTACACCTTC. This sequence encodes CASSPETDHGYTF.

The sample holds a few counts of this clonotype. J is TRBJ2-7 and V is TRBV7-6; the match to TRBD1 covers 7 bases. The CDR3 totals 16 residues. CDR1 SGHVS and CDR2 FNYEAQ come from the germline V gene. The trim removed 5 bases at V and 4 bases at J, leaving 14 bases unmatched. The CDR3 loop is CASSPSSGTEIYEQYF. In DNA, the CDR3 is TGTGCCAGCAGCCCTTCTTCCGGGACAGAGATATACGAGCAGTACTTC.

The CDR3 DNA sequence: TGTGCCAGCAGGGTTAGCGGGGGGGCGACCAAAAACATTCAGTACTTC. Its translation: CASRVSGGATKNIQYF. The V gene is TRBV7-2, the J gene TRBJ2-4; TRBD2 aligns across 11 bases. The V and J ends lost 6 bases and 2 bases, in that order; junction bases with no gene match: 6. The CDR3 is 16 residues long. Germline V lookup: CDR1 SGHTA, CDR2 FQGNSA.

CDR3 region: CSAPARTVSNEQYF. The DNA of the CDR3 is TGCAGTGCTCCCGCCAGGACAGTAAGCAACGAGCAGTACTTC. The chain has TRBV20-1 and TRBJ2-7, with D perhaps matching TRBD1 (6 bases). The V end was cut by 5 bases, the J end by 5 bases, with 19 bases between. The CDR3 runs 14 residues. Germline V gene sequence: CDR1 DFQATT, CDR2 SNEGSKA (reference sequence).

This clonotype occurred a few times. The chain carries TRBV29-1 and TRBJ2-3, with D possibly being TRBD2 (5 bases). The CDR3 is 12 residues long. The V gene's germline CDR1 is SQVTM and CDR2 ANQGSEA. The CDR3 DNA is TGCAGGGCGGAGAGGGGCACAGATACGCAGTATTTT. Translation: CRAERGTDTQYF.

With regard to this clonotype: Lacking the conserved final phenylalanine or tryptophan, this CDR3 likely reflects a read error. The chain combines TRBV20-1 with TRBJ1-2; perhaps TRBD1 as D (6 bases). The V end lost 5 bases, the J end lost 0 bases, and 13 bases lay between the germline ends. The CDR3 is 14 residues long. CDR1 and CDR2 from the germline V gene are DFQATT and SNEGSKA (reference sequence). CDR3 in DNA: TGCAGTGCTCACGGGGGCAGAACTAACTATGGCTACACCGTC. Translated, it gives CSAHGGRTNYGYTV.

The chain couples TRBV6-6 to TRBJ1-2; D is unresolved. In germline, CDR1 is MNHNY, CDR2 SVGAGI (reference sequence). The CDR3 is made up of 14 amino acids. V lost 5 bases to trimming and J lost 6 bases, with 16 bases between them. The CDR3 loop reads CASSQFPNGNGYTF. CDR3 bases: TGTGCCAGCAGTCAATTCCCCAATGGGAATGGCTACACCTTC.

This clonotype was detected only a few times. The chain uses TRBV11-3 and TRBJ2-7; D call uncertain. The ends were cut back, 5 bases at V and 1 base at J, with 9 bases in the middle. This CDR3 contains 13 residues. In germline, CDR1 is SGHNT, CDR2 YENEEA. The CDR3 here is CASSDPRSYEQYF. The CDR3 DNA is TGTGCCAGCAGCGATCCCCGGTCCTACGAGCAGTACTTC.

The V call is TRBV7-8, the J call TRBJ2-2; the D is unclear. V gave up 2 bases and J gave up 1 base, with 5 bases separating them. Looked up from germline, CDR1 is SGHVS and CDR2 is FQNEAQ. This CDR3 region has 14 residues. CDR3 loop: CASSLKWNTGELFF. Here the CDR3 DNA reads TGTGCCAGCAGCTTAAAGTGGAACACCGGGGAGCTGTTTTTT. The complete variable domain, with remaining parts taken from reference TRBV7-8 and TRBJ2-2, reads GAGVSQSPRYKVAKRGQDVALRCDPISGHVSLFWYQQALGQGPEFLTYFQNEAQLDKSGLPSDRFFAERPEGSVSTLKIQRTQQEDSAVYLCASSLKWNTGELFFGEGSRLTVL.

The chain joins TRBV7-2 to TRBJ1-5; maybe TRBD1 (5 bases). This CDR3 is built from 15 residues. Germline loops: CDR1 SGHTA, CDR2 FQGNSA. Between the trimmed V and J ends, which lost 0 bases and 6 bases, there was a span of 12 bases. The CDR3 coding sequence is TGTGCCAGCAGCTTAGCGCAGGGAACGGGTCAGCCCCAGCATTTT. Amino acid sequence: CASSLAQGTGQPQHF.

J is TRBJ2-1 and V is TRBV2; D remains ambiguous. Trimming removed 8 bases at V and 6 bases at J, with 11 bases between. Per the germline V gene, CDR1 is SNHLY and CDR2 is FYNNEI. CDR3 length: 12 amino acids. For the CDR3, the DNA is TGTGCCAGCGGTGGTAGCTTCAATGAGCAGTTCTTC. Its translation is CASGGSFNEQFF.

This clonotype was counted a few times. The chain links TRBV7-2 to TRBJ2-3, with D perhaps given as TRBD1 or TRBD2 (5 bases each). Germline CDR1 is SGHTA and CDR2 is FQGNSA. V was clipped by 4 bases and J by 1 base, with 18 bases between them. CDR3 size: 17 residues. The CDR3 DNA reads as TGTGCCAGCAGCTCGCAACCGGGGCTCCTAGGCACAGATACGCAGTATTTT. Its protein product is CASSSQPGLLGTDTQYF.

The chain joins TRBV28 to TRBJ2-1, with 10 bases identical to TRBD2. Germline lookup yields CDR1 MDHEN and CDR2 SYDVKM. This CDR3 spans 13 amino acids. J gave up 9 bases and V 11 bases, and 10 bases lay outside the gene matches. This chain's CDR3 is CAGGGTSEAEQFF. The CDR3, as DNA: TGTGCCGGCGGGGGGACTAGCGAAGCTGAGCAGTTCTTC.

The chain joins TRBV27 to TRBJ2-3; 15 bases map to TRBD2. This CDR3 comprises 19 residues. V shed 6 bases and J 2 bases; nucleotides not matched to a gene: 12. Germline V gene sequence: CDR1 MNHEY, CDR2 SMNVEV (reference sequence). The CDR3 DNA sequence: TGTGCCAGCAGCCGGACTAGCGGGGGGGCCCGTACCCACACAGATACGCAGTATTTT. It is translated as CASSRTSGGARTHTDTQYF.

This clonotype came up a few times. The rearrangement joins TRBV7-9 to TRBJ2-3, with a weak D call TRBD1 (6 bases). V was clipped by 5 bases and J by 2 bases, with 14 bases between them. In germline, CDR1 is SEHNR, CDR2 FQNEAQ (reference sequence). The CDR3 runs 15 residues. This CDR3 is CASSPGQTNTDTQYF. The CDR3 DNA is TGTGCCAGCAGCCCCGGACAGACTAACACAGATACGCAGTATTTT.